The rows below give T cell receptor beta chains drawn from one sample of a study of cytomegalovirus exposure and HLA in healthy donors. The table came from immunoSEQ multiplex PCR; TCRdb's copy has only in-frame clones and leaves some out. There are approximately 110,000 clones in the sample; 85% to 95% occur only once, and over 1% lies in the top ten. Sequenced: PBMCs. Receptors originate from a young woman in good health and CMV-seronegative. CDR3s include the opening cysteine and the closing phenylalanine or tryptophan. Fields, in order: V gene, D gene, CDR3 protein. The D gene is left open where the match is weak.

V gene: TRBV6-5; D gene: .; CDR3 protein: CASSYGAGANYGYTF
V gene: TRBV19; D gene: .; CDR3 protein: CASSQRGGFTEAFF
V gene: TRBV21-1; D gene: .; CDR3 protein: CASSKGQGPFYEQYF
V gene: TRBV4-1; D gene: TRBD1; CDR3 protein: CASSQEHRGGYYEQFF
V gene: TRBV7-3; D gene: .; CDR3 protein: CASSLSIDNEQFF
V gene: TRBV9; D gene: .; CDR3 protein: CASSVEQGGNIQYF
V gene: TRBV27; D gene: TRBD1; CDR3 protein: CASRRQGIYEQYF
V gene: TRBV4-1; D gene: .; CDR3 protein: CASSHRADQPQHF
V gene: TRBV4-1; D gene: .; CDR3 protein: CASSQEARGGRAFF
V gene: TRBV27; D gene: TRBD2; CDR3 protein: CASSRERASGTKQFF
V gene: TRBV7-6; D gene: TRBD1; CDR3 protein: CASSLGDRANTEAFF
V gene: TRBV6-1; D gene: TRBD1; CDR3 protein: CASSSQGARNYGYTF
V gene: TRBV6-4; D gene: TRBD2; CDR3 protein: CASSGGDTGELFF
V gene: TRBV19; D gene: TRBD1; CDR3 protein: CASKRDRGWSNQPQHF
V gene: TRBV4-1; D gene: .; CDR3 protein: CASSQPNTEAFF
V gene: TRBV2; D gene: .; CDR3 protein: CASSDLGGYTF
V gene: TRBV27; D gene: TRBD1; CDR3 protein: CASKRSGGLNTEAFF
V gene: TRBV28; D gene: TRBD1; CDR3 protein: CASSGGQVNQPQHF
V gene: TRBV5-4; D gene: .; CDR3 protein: CASSLGSGASSGANVLTF
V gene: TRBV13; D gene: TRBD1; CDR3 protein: CASSRYGTGGLGYTF
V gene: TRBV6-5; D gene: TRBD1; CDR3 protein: CASRKGGPDTQYF
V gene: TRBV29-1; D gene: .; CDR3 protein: CSVPEVGGGYTF
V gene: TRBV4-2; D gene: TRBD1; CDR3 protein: CASSQDRMDRFIRGVNTEAFF
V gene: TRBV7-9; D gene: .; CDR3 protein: CASSLVSTGELFF
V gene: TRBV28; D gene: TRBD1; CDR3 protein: CASRGQGSYLDTQYF
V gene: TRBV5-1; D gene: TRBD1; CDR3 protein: CASSERTGGANVLTF
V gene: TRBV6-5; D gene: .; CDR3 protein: CASSYGGRHNEQFF
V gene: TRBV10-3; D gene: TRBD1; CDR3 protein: CAISGDRVSYNEQFF
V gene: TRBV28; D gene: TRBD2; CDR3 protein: CASSSGGGADTQYF
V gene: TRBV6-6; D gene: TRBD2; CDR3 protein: CASSRLAGVRDTQYF
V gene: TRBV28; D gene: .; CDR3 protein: CASRVQGGYYYGYTF
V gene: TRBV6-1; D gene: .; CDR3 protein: CASSDWEVSYGYTF
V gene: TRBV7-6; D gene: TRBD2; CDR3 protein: CASSPSVAGGPGEQYF
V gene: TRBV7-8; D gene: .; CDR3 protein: CASSLAIGTSTLLSTEAFF
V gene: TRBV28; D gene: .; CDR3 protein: CASGYGGKLFF
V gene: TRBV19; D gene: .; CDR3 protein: CASSIGQISNQPQHF
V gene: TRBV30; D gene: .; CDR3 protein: CAWSPADTIYF
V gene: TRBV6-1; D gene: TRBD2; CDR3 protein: CASRPRLAGDYEQYF
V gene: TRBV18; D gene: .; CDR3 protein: CASSRTGDAAKNIQYF
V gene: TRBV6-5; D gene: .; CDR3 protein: CASSYGGEQYF
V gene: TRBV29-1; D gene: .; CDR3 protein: CSVQASGYEQYF
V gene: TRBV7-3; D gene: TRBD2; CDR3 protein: CASSPYGGARTGELFF
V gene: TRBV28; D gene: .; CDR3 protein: CASKEGDTEAFF
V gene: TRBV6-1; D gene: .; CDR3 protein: CASSVSSAATGELFF
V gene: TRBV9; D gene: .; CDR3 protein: CASSVAKGAGANVLTF
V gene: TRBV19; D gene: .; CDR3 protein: CASSMDGGNYGYTF
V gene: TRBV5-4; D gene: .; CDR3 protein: CASSLWTGDTQYF
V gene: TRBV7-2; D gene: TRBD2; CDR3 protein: CASSLRAGGGTQYF
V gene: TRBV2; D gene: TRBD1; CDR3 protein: CASRPGFGQGAGRFVTGELFF
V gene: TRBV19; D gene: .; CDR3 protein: CASSMFLSREQYF
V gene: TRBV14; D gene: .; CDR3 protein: CASSQNRQDAGLGYGYTF
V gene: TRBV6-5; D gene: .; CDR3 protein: CASSYGGLRETQYF
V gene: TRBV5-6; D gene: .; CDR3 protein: CASSLGTGTYEQYF
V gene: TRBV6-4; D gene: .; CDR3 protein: CASRDTAGSPNEQFF
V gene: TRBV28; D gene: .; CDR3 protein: CASTQTGTPNTGELFF
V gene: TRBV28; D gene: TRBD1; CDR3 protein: CASSSETGTGFTKFF
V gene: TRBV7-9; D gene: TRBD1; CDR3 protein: CASSLVDRGAFF
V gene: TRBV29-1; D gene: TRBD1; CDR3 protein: CSVGPAGGAEGYTF
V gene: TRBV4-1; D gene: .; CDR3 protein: CASSQTSPGGPEAFF
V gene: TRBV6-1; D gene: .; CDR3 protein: CASSEGGVPWGSASTEAFF